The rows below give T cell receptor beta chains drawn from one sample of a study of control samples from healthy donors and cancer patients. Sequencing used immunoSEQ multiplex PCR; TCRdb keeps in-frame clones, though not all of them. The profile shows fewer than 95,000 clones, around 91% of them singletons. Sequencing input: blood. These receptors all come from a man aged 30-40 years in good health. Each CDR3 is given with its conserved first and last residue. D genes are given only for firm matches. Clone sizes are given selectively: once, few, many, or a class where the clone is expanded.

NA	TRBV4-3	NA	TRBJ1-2	TGCGCCAGCAGCCAAGGGGCAGGAGGGCTCTATGGCTACACCTTC	CASSQGAGGLYGYTF
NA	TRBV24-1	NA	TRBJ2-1	TGTGCCACCAGTGGAAGGGGGGAAAGGAATGAGCAGTTCTTC	CATSGRGERNEQFF
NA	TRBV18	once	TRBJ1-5	TGTGCCAGCTCACCATCGGGCGCGGGCAATCAGCCCCAGCATTTT	CASSPSGAGNQPQHF
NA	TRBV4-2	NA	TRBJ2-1	TGTGCCAGCAGCCAAGTGTGGGAGGACAATGAGCAGTTCTTC	CASSQVWEDNEQFF
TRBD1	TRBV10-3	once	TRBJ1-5	TGTGCCACCCAGGGGACTTTAGCCGGGACAGCCCCCCGGGGGCCCCAGCATTTT	CATQGTLAGTAPRGPQHF
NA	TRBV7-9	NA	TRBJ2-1	TGTGCCAGCAGTTCAATGGAACCCAGCTCCTACAATGAGCAGTTCTTC	CASSSMEPSSYNEQFF
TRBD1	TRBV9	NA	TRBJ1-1	TGTGCCAGCAGCGAGGACAGGGGTTCTGAAGCTTTCTTT	CASSEDRGSEAFF
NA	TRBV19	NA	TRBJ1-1	TGTGCCAGTGGGGGTGAAGCTTTCTTT	CASGGEAFF
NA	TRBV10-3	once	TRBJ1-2	TGTGCCATCAGTGAGTCAGGAAGAGGCTACACCTTC	CAISESGRGYTF
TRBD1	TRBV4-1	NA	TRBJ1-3	TGCGCCAGCAGCCACCTAATAAGAGGACAGGGTGTGAGAAACACCATATATTTT	CASSHLIRGQGVRNTIYF
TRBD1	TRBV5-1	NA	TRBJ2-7	TGCGCCAGCTCCCCCCGGGCACAGGGGGCTGGTGAGCAGTACTTC	CASSPRAQGAGEQYF
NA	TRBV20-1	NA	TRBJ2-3	TGCAGTGCTAGTCCGGGCTGGGACACAGATACGCAGTATTTT	CSASPGWDTDTQYF